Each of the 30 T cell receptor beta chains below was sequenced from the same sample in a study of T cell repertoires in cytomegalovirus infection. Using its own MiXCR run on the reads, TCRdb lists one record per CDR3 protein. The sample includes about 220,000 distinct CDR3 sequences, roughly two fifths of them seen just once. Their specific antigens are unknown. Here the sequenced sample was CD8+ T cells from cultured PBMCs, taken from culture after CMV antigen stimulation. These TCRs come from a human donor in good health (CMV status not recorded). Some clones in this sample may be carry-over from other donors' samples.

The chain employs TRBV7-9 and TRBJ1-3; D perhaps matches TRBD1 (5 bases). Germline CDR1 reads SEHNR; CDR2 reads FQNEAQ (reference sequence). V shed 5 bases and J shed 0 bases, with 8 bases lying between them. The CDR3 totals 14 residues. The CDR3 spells CASSAQDSGNTIYF. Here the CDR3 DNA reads TGTGCCAGCAGCGCACAGGACTCTGGAAACACCATATATTTT. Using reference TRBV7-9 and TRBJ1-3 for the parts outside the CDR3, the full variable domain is DTGVSQNPRHKITKRGQNVTFRCDPISEHNRLYWYRQTLGQGPEFLTYFQNEAQLEKSRLLSDRFSAERPKGSFSTLEIQRTEQGDSAMYLCASSAQDSGNTIYFGEGSWLTVV.

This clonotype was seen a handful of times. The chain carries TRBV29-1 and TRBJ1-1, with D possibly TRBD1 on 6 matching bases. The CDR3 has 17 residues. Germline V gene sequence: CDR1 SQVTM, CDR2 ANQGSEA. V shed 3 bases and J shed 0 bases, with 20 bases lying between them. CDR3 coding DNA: TGCAGCGTTGACAAGGGTCCCCAACAGGGCTTGAACACTGAAGCTTTCTTT. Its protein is CSVDKGPQQGLNTEAFF.

The CDR3 nucleotides read TGTGCCAGCAGTTTGAGACGAGAGGCGTTGCAGGGGATCTACACTGAAGCTTTCTTT. Protein product: CASSLRREALQGIYTEAFF. The chain recombines TRBV27 with TRBJ1-1, with TRBD1 as a possible D gene (6 bases). CDR3 length equals 19 residues. Germline CDR1 is MNHEY and CDR2 is SMNVEV (reference sequence). The germline V and J ends were trimmed by 3 bases and 3 bases, with 26 bases remaining between them.

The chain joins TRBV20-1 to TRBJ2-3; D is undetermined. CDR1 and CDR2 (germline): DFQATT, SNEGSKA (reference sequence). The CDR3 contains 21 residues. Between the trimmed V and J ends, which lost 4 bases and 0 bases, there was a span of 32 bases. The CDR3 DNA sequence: TGCAGTGCTAATCCACCAAACCCGGGCGACCCGCCTTTTTCTAGCACAGATACGCAGTATTTT. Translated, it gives CSANPPNPGDPPFSSTDTQYF.

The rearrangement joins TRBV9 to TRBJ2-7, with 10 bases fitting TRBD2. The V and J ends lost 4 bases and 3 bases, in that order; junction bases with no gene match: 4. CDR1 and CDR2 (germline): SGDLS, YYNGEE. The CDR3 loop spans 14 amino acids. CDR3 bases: TGTGCCAGCAGCCCCCCTAGCGGGAGCTACGAGCAGTACTTC. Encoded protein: CASSPPSGSYEQYF.

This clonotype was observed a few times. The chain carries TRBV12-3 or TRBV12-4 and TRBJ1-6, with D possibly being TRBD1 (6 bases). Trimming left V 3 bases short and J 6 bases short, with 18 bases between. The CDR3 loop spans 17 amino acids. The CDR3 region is CASSLGAGARGNSPLHF. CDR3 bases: TGTGCCAGCAGTTTGGGGGCAGGGGCGCGAGGTAATTCACCCCTCCACTTT.

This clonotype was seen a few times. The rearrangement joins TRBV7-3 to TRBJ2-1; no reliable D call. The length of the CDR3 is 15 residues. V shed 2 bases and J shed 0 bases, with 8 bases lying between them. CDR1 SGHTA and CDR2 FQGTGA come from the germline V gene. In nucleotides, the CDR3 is TGTGCCAGCAGCTTACATAATCCCTCCTACAATGAGCAGTTCTTC. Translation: CASSLHNPSYNEQFF. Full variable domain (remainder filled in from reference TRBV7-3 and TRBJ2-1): GAGVSQTPSNKVTEKGKYVELRCDPISGHTALYWYRQSLGQGPEFLIYFQGTGAADDSGLPNDRFFAVRPEGSVSTLKIQRTERGDSAVYLCASSLHNPSYNEQFFGPGTRLTVL.

The CDR3 DNA reads TGTGCCAGCAGCTCGGAACCGACAGGGTTTGGCTCTGGGGCCAACGTCCTGACTTTC. Translated: CASSSEPTGFGSGANVLTF. The chain employs TRBV7-3 and TRBJ2-6; 7 bases are a match to TRBD1. In germline, CDR1 is SGHTA, CDR2 FQGTGA. J was trimmed by 0 bases and V by 4 bases; bases with no gene match: 12. CDR3 size: 19 residues.

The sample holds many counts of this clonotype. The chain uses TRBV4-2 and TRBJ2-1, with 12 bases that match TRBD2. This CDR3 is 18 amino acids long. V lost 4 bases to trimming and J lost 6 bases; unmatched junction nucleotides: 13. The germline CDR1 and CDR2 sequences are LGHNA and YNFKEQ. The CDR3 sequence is CASSPHRLAGGPGNEQFF. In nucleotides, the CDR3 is TGTGCCAGCAGCCCACACCGGCTAGCGGGAGGGCCGGGCAATGAGCAGTTCTTC.

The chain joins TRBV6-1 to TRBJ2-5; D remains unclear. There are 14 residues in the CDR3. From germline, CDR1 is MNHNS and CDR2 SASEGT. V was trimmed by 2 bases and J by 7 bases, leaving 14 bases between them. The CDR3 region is CASSEKSLRGTQYF. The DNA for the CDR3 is TGTGCCAGCAGTGAAAAGTCTCTTCGAGGGACCCAGTACTTC.

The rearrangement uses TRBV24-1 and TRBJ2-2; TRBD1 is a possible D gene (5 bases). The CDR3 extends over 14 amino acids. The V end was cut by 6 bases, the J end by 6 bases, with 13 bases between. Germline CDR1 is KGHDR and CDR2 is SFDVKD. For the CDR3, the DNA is TGTGCCACCAGTCAGGGTGGACGCGCCGGGGAGCTGTTTTTT. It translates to CATSQGGRAGELFF.

As DNA, the CDR3 is TGTGCCAGCAGTCTCGCCGGGACAGCCTATGGCTACACCTTC. Translated: CASSLAGTAYGYTF. This chain connects TRBV6-5 to TRBJ1-2, with TRBD1 matching over 7 bases. The V segment lost 5 bases and the J segment 4 bases; nucleotides outside the gene matches: 7. This CDR3 has 14 amino acids. Germline lookup yields CDR1 MNHEY and CDR2 SVGAGI.

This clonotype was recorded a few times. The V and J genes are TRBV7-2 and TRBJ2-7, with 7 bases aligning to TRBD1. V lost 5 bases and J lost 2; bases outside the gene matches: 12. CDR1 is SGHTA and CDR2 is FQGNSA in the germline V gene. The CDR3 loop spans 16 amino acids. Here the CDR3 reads CASSQIGIGTAYEQYF. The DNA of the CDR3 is TGTGCCAGCAGCCAAATTGGGATTGGGACAGCCTACGAGCAGTACTTC.

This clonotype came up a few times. The CDR3 reads CSATITGSPPYEQYF. In DNA form, the CDR3 reads TGCAGTGCTACCATCACAGGGTCACCTCCCTACGAGCAGTACTTC. V usage is TRBV20-1 and J usage is TRBJ2-7; a weak D match, TRBD1 (6 bases). Trimming stripped 4 bases from V and 2 bases from J, with 18 bases between. The length of the CDR3 is 15 residues. From germline, CDR1 is DFQATT and CDR2 SNEGSKA (reference sequence).

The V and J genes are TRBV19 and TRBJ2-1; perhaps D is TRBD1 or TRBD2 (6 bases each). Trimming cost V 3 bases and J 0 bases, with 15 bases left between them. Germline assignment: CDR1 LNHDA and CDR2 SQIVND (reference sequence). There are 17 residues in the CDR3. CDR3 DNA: TGTGCCAGTAGTATTCTGGGGGGCTCAGACTCCTACAATGAGCAGTTCTTC. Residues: CASSILGGSDSYNEQFF. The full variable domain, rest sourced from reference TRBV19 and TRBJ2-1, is DGGITQSPKYLFRKEGQNVTLSCEQNLNHDAMYWYRQDPGQGLRLIYYSQIVNDFQKGDIAEGYSVSREKKESFPLTVTSAQKNPTAFYLCASSILGGSDSYNEQFFGPGTRLTVL.

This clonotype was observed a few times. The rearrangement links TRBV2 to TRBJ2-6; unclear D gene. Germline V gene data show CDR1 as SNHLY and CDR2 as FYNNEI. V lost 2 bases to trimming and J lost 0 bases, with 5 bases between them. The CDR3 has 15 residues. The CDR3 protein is CASSERSSGANVLTF. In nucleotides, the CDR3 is TGTGCCAGCAGTGAAAGAAGCTCTGGGGCCAACGTCCTGACTTTC.

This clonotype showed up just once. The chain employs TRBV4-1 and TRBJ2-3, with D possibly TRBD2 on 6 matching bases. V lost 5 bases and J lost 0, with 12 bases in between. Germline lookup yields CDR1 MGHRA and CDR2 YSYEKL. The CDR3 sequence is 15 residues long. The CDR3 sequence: CASSKGLASTDTQYF. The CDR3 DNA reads TGCGCCAGCAGCAAGGGACTGGCGAGCACAGATACGCAGTATTTT.

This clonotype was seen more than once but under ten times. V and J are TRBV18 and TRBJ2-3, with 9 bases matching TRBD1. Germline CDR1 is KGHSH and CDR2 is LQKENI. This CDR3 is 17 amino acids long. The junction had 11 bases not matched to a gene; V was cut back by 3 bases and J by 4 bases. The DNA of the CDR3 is TGTGCCAGCTCACCTCATCCGGGACAGGGTTTAGCAGATACGCAGTATTTT. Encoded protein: CASSPHPGQGLADTQYF.

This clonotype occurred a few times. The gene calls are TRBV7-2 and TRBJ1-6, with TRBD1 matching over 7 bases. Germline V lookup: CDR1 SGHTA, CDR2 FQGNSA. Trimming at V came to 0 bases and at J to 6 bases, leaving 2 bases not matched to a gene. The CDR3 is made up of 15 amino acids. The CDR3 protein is CASSLAGQTNSPLHF. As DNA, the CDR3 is TGTGCCAGCAGCTTAGCGGGACAGACTAATTCACCCCTCCACTTT.

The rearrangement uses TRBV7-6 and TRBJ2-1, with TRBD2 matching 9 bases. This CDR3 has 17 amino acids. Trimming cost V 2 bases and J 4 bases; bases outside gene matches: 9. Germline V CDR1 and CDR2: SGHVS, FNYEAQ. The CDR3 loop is CASSLSGLAGKYNEQFF. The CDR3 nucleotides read TGTGCCAGCAGCTTATCGGGGCTAGCGGGGAAGTACAATGAGCAGTTCTTC.

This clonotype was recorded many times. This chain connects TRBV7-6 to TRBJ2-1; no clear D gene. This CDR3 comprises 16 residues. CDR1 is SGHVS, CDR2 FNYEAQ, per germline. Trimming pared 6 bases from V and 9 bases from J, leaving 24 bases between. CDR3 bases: TGTGCCAGCAGTTCGAACCGGGCCTCCCCGACACTTGAGCAGTTCTTC. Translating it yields CASSSNRASPTLEQFF.

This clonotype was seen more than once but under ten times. The CDR3 coding sequence is TGCAGTGCTAGAGGTCCGAGCGCTAGCGGGAGAAGGGGTGAGCAGTTCTTC. This translates into CSARGPSASGRRGEQFF. The gene calls are TRBV20-1 and TRBJ2-1; 10 bases are a match to TRBD2. This CDR3 contains 17 residues. The V segment lost 1 base and the J segment 9 bases; nucleotides outside the gene matches: 15. Germline V gene lookup returns CDR1 DFQATT and CDR2 SNEGSKA (reference sequence).

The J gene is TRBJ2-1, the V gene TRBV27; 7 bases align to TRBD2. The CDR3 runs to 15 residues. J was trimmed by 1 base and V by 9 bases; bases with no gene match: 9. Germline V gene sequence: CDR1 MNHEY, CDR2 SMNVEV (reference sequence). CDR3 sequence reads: CASRLAGLSYNEQFF. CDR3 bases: TGTGCCAGTAGATTAGCGGGCCTATCCTACAATGAGCAGTTCTTC.

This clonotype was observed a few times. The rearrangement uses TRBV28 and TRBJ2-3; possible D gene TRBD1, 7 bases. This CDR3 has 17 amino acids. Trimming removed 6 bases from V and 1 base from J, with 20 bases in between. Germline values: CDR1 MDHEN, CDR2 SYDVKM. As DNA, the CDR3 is TGTGCCAGCAGCCCTTTGGAGGGGGCCGGTGGCACAGATACGCAGTATTTT. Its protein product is CASSPLEGAGGTDTQYF.

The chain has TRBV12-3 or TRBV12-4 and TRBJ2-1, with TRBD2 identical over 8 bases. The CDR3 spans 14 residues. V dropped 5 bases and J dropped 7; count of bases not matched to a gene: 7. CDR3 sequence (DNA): TGTGCCAGCAGTCTATACGGGGGGGTGAATGAGCAGTTCTTC. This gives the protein CASSLYGGVNEQFF.

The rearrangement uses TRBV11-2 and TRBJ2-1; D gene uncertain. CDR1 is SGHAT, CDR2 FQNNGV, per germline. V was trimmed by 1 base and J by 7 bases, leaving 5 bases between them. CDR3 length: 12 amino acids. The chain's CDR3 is CASSLVSNEQFF. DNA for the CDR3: TGTGCCAGCAGCTTAGTGTCTAATGAGCAGTTCTTC.

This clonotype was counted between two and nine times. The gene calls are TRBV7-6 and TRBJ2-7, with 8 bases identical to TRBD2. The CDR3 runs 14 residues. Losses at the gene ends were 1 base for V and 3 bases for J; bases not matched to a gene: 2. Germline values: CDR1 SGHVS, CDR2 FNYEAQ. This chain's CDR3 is CASSLGGTSYEQYF. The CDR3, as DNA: TGTGCCAGCAGCTTAGGAGGGACTAGCTACGAGCAGTACTTC.

This CDR3 is CASSFLEGPGELFF. The CDR3 DNA follows: TGTGCCAGCAGCTTTTTGGAGGGCCCCGGGGAGCTGTTTTTT. This rearrangement joins TRBV11-2 to TRBJ2-2, with a possible D match to TRBD2 (6 bases). This CDR3 spans 14 amino acids. Trimming stripped 3 bases from V and 6 bases from J, with 11 bases between. Germline V CDR1 and CDR2: SGHAT, FQNNGV.

In nucleotides, the CDR3 is TGTGCCAGCAGTTTACCCTCTAGCGTAGGAGAGCAGTTCTTC. Encoded protein: CASSLPSSVGEQFF. The chain uses TRBV27 and TRBJ2-1, with D tentatively TRBD2 (6 bases). The CDR3 spans 14 residues. The ends were cut back, 2 bases at V and 10 bases at J, with 15 bases in the middle. The V gene's germline CDR1 is MNHEY and CDR2 SMNVEV (reference sequence).

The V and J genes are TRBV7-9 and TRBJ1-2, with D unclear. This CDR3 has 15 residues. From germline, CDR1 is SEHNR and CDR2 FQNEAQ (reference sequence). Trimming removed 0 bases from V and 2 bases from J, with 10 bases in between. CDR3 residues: CASSLASTSNYGYTF. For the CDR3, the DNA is TGTGCCAGCAGCTTAGCTTCCACCTCCAACTATGGCTACACCTTC.